This is a list of T cell receptor beta chains from one sample in a study of blood T cell repertoires in COVID-19. The protocol was immunoSEQ multiplex PCR, while the TCRdb copy is restricted to in-frame clones and leaves out a portion. The table lists roughly 100,000 clones, approximately 84% of them singletons. Specimen: peripheral blood. These receptors originate from a man between 65 and 85 years old with acute or convalescent COVID-19. The CDR3 runs from the conserved cysteine through the conserved F or W. D genes are given only for firm matches. Part of the rows lack a size; the others show once, few, many or a class for expanded clones.

>TRBJ2-1|.|TRBV4-2|TRBD2
CASSQGPGLDKNNEQFF
TGTGCCAGCAGCCAAGGGCCGGGACTAGATAAGAACAATGAGCAGTTCTTC
>TRBJ2-1|.|TRBV3-1/TRBV3-2|TRBD2
CASSPPGLGDNEQFF
TGTGCCAGCAGCCCCCCGGGACTAGGTGACAATGAGCAGTTCTTC
>TRBJ1-1|.|TRBV12-3/TRBV12-4|.
CASSLSSNTEAFF
TGTGCCAGCAGTTTATCCTCTAACACTGAAGCTTTCTTT
>TRBJ1-1|.|TRBV30|TRBD1
CAWRGQGNLEDVYPSLSTAEAFF
TGTGCCTGGAGGGGACAGGGGAATCTAGAAGACGTCTACCCCTCCCTTTCGACGGCTGAAGCTTTCTTT
>TRBJ2-1|.|TRBV4-3|.
CASSPGESYNEQFF
TGCGCCAGCAGCCCAGGGGAATCCTACAATGAGCAGTTCTTC
>TRBJ2-7|.|TRBV28|TRBD1
CASTTGGREQYF
TGTGCCAGCACCACAGGGGGCCGCGAGCAGTACTTC
>TRBJ2-1|.|TRBV2|.
CASSARTWDNEQFF
TGTGCCAGCAGTGCAAGGACTTGGGACAATGAGCAGTTCTTC
>TRBJ1-2|few|TRBV7-3|TRBD1
CASSLQAGGAGNYGYTF
TGTGCCAGCAGCTTACAGGCAGGGGGAGCCGGTAACTATGGCTACACCTTC
>TRBJ2-2|.|TRBV6-1|TRBD2
CASNHRGEAGELFF
TGTGCCAGCAACCACCGGGGGGAGGCGGGGGAGCTGTTTTTT
>TRBJ1-5|once|TRBV15|TRBD1
CATSRARTGINQPQHF
TGTGCCACCAGCAGAGCACGGACAGGGATCAATCAGCCCCAGCATTTT
>TRBJ1-6|.|TRBV11-2|.
CASSLFKQQNNSPLHF
TGTGCCAGCAGCTTATTTAAACAACAGAATAATTCACCCCTCCACTTT
>TRBJ2-7|.|TRBV5-1|TRBD1
CASSSDRVGNEQYF
TGCGCCAGCAGCTCGGACAGGGTAGGGAACGAGCAGTACTTC
>TRBJ1-4|.|TRBV7-9|TRBD1
CASSVQPGQGFRLYEKLFF
TGTGCCAGCAGCGTACAGCCGGGACAGGGTTTTCGATTATATGAAAAACTGTTTTTT
>TRBJ1-2|.|TRBV6-5|TRBD1
CASSRTQQGGNGYTF
TGTGCCAGCAGTCGGACACAACAGGGGGGAAATGGCTACACCTTC
>TRBJ2-1|.|TRBV9|.
CASSSLVRGESSYNEQFF
TGTGCCAGCAGCTCTTTGGTGCGGGGAGAAAGCTCCTACAATGAGCAGTTCTTC
>TRBJ2-2|many|TRBV13|TRBD1
CASSRGQITGELFF
TGTGCCAGCAGCCGGGGACAGATAACCGGGGAGCTGTTTTTT
>TRBJ2-7|once|TRBV18|.
CASSLTGTYEQYF
TGTGCCAGCTCACTTACAGGAACCTACGAGCAGTACTTC
>TRBJ1-1|.|TRBV4-1|TRBD1
CASSRAGGMNTEAFF
TGCGCCAGCAGCCGGGCAGGGGGCATGAACACTGAAGCTTTCTTT
>TRBJ2-2|.|TRBV28|TRBD2
CASSSPGLAGGRPGELFF
TGTGCCAGCAGTTCACCGGGACTAGCGGGAGGGCGGCCCGGGGAGCTGTTTTTT
>TRBJ1-1|.|TRBV13|.
CASSLVLTEAFF
TGTGCCAGCAGCTTAGTTCTCACTGAAGCTTTCTTT
>TRBJ2-1|once|TRBV19|.
CASSIDPRDTYNEQFF
TGTGCCAGTAGTATAGATCCCCGGGACACATACAATGAGCAGTTCTTC
>TRBJ2-6|.|TRBV10-2|TRBD1
CASSEDRAGANVLTF
TGCGCCAGCAGTGAGGACAGGGCTGGGGCCAACGTCCTGACTTTC
>TRBJ2-3|.|TRBV11-2|TRBD2
CASSLAGGLGDTQYF
TGTGCCAGCAGCCTAGCGGGAGGGCTGGGTGATACGCAGTATTTT
>TRBJ1-2|.|TRBV30|TRBD1
CAWNIQGATNYGYTF
TGTGCCTGGAATATACAGGGGGCGACTAACTATGGCTACACCTTC
>TRBJ2-7|.|TRBV7-9|.
CASSLVTYEQYF
TGTGCCAGCAGCTTAGTGACTTACGAGCAGTACTTC
>TRBJ2-7|.|TRBV13|TRBD2
CASSPLAGGEQYF
TGTGCCAGCAGCCCCCTGGCGGGAGGCGAACAGTACTTC
>TRBJ1-1|.|TRBV6-5|TRBD1
CASSSRAGGGSSFF
TGTGCCAGCAGTAGCAGGGCAGGGGGTGGTTCATCTTTCTTT
>TRBJ1-1|.|TRBV2|.
CASEAHAEAFF
TGTGCCAGCGAAGCCCATGCTGAAGCTTTCTTT
>TRBJ2-7|once|TRBV19|TRBD1
CASSSTGTVYEQYF
TGTGCCAGTAGCAGTACCGGGACAGTATACGAGCAGTACTTC
>TRBJ1-5|few|TRBV27|TRBD1
CASSLSLDRVGQPQHF
TGTGCCAGCAGTTTATCTCTCGACAGGGTCGGTCAGCCCCAGCATTTT
>TRBJ2-7|.|TRBV27|TRBD2
CATGGLADSYEQYF
TGTGCCACCGGTGGACTAGCGGATTCCTACGAGCAGTACTTC
>TRBJ1-2|once|TRBV7-8|TRBD1
CASSSPGQGYGYTF
TGTGCCAGCAGCTCGCCGGGACAGGGGTATGGCTACACCTTC
>TRBJ1-5|.|TRBV5-5|.
CASSLAGAGQPQHF
TGTGCCAGCAGCTTGGCAGGGGCCGGTCAGCCCCAGCATTTT
>TRBJ2-1|.|TRBV4-2|.
CASSSRQGLNEQFF
TGTGCCAGCAGCAGTAGACAGGGACTCAATGAGCAGTTCTTC
>TRBJ2-7|.|TRBV10-3|TRBD2
CAISESFSGSNYEQYF
TGTGCCATCAGTGAGTCGTTTAGCGGGAGTAACTACGAGCAGTACTTC
>TRBJ2-1|.|TRBV6-4|TRBD2
CASSEGLAGNEQFF
TGTGCCAGCAGTGAGGGACTAGCGGGCAATGAGCAGTTCTTC
>TRBJ2-7|.|TRBV28|TRBD1
CASVPGQGYEQYF
TGTGCCAGCGTCCCGGGACAGGGCTACGAGCAGTACTTC
>TRBJ2-7|.|TRBV6-1|TRBD1
CASSEADRASSYEQYF
TGTGCCAGCAGTGAAGCGGACAGGGCAAGCTCCTACGAGCAGTACTTC
>TRBJ2-1|.|TRBV7-2|TRBD2
CASSRTSGVDNEQFF
TGTGCCAGCAGCAGAACTAGCGGGGTAGACAATGAGCAGTTCTTC
>TRBJ1-3|.|TRBV4-3|.
CASSQGHFSGNTIYF
TGCGCCAGCAGCCAAGGACACTTCTCTGGAAACACCATATATTTT
>TRBJ1-1|.|TRBV2|.
CATERGNTEAFF
TGTGCCACGGAGCGGGGGAACACTGAAGCTTTCTTT
>TRBJ2-2|.|TRBV12-5|.
CASGLATGVSNTGELFF
TGTGCTAGTGGTTTAGCAACGGGGGTTTCAAACACCGGGGAGCTGTTTTTT
>TRBJ2-5|.|TRBV18|.
CASSQTQEETQYF
TGTGCCAGCTCACAGACACAGGAAGAGACCCAGTACTTC
>TRBJ2-3|.|TRBV11-2|TRBD2
CASSLSGGAGNTDTQYF
TGTGCCAGCAGCTTATCGGGGGGGGCGGGCAACACAGATACGCAGTATTTT